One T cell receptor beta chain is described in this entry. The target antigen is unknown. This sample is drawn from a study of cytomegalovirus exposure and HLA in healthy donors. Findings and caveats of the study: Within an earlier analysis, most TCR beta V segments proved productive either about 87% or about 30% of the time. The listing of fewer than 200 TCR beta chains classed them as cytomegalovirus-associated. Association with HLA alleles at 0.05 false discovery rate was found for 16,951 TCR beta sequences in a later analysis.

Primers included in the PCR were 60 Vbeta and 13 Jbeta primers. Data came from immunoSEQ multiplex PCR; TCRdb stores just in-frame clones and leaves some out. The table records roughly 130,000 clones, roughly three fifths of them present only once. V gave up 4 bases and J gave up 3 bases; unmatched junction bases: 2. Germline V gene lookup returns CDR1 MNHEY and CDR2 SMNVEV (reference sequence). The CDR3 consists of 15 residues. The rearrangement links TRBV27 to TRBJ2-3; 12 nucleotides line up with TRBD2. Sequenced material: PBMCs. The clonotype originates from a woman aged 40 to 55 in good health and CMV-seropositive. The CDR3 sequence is CASSSLAGGTDTQYF. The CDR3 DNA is TGTGCCAGCAGTTCGCTAGCGGGGGGGACAGATACGCAGTATTTT.